This TCR beta chain was captured by sequencing in a study of cytomegalovirus exposure and HLA in healthy donors. Study details: Within an early data release were 85 million or so unique TCRs drawn from HLA-typed donors. Study-wide findings and caveats: One cluster of highly shared sequence variants probably arose as a sequencing artifact.

In the PCR, 60 Vbeta and 13 Jbeta primers were used. Measured with immunoSEQ multiplex PCR; TCRdb has only the in-frame clones, and not every one. This table has 150,000 to 200,000 clones, 75% appearing once. Comments on this clone: As yet, its antigen is unknown.

Germline loops: CDR1 SGHRS, CDR2 YFSETQ. V was shortened by 4 bases and J by 0 bases, with 11 bases between the two germline ends. The CDR3 totals 14 residues. Sequencing used PBMCs. The receptor's source is a male donor in good health and CMV-seronegative. The genes are TRBV5-1 and TRBJ2-7, with no clear D. The CDR3 region has the DNA TGCGCCAGCAGCCCGATTGCGAGCTCCTACGAGCAGTACTTC. Its translation is CASSPIASSYEQYF.